Sequencing of this T cell receptor beta chain was carried out in a study of T cells in Graves' hyperthyroidism and ophthalmopathy. Absence of ophthalmopathy progression within 18 months defined stable Graves' hyperthyroidism. Amplification of TCR beta CDR3 regions was performed using RNA transcripts as template. The TCR CDR3 first-round RT-PCR relied on the HTBI primer set. TCRdb independently ran MiXCR on the multiplex PCR reads; one entry per CDR3 protein. Found here are around 350,000 distinct CDR3 sequences, about 19% of them singletons; the top ten hold 3.5% to 4%. Sequencing was performed on blood. This receptor was taken from a woman under 30 with Graves' hyperthyroidism.

CDR3 in amino acids: CSVAPLAATEAFF. The CDR3 nucleotides are TGCAGCGTTGCCCCCCTGGCGGCCACTGAAGCTTTCTTT. This sequence joins TRBV29-1 and TRBJ1-1; D gene unclear. V lost 4 bases and J 4 bases, leaving 13 bases between the germline ends. The CDR3 covers 13 residues. Germline V CDR1 and CDR2: SQVTM, ANQGSEA. The full variable domain, in which reference TRBV29-1 and TRBJ1-1 provide the parts outside the CDR3, is SAVISQKPSRDICQRGTSLTIQCQVDSQVTMMFWYRQQPGQSLTLIATANQGSEATYESGFVIDKFPISRPNLTFSTLTVSNMSPEDSSIYLCSVAPLAATEAFFGQGTRLTVV.